This section outlines one T cell receptor beta chain sequence together with its context. CDR1 and CDR2 from the germline V gene are MNHNY and SVGAGI (reference sequence). The CDR3 loop spans 16 amino acids. The ends lost 2 bases at V and 5 bases at J; junction bases unmatched: 8. The data were obtained in a study of T cell changes during pregnancy in multiple sclerosis. The assay was immunoSEQ multiplex PCR, and TCRdb's table has in-frame clones only and misses some. The sample consists of 25,000 to 30,000 clones, roughly nine tenths of them appearing once. The source of this sequence is a female donor with multiple sclerosis, enrolled in a pregnancy study. The chain joins TRBV6-6 to TRBJ2-2, with 7 bases aligning to TRBD1. The specimen comprised CD4+ T cells from peripheral blood mononuclear cells, sampled in the second trimester of pregnancy. The DNA of the CDR3 is TGTGCCAGCAGTTACCCAAGGGGGCGCGGAACCGGGGAGCTGTTTTTT. Its translation: CASSYPRGRGTGELFF.